One T cell receptor beta chain is described in this entry. Its antigen is as yet unknown. One junction end does not reproduce the germline sequence, and a read error may be involved. From germline, CDR1 is DFQATT and CDR2 SNEGSKA (reference sequence). The CDR3 extends over 11 amino acids. A J-beta primer mix and a sample-barcoded 5' primer were used in a second PCR of about 6 to 12 cycles. Each sample yielded at least 2.5 million CDR3-containing paired-end reads. TCRdb re-analysed the 5' RACE reads in MiXCR, keeping a single row per CDR3 protein. The sample has about 590,000 distinct CDR3 sequences, approximately 30% seen once. Aged about 6 to 90, donors were systemically healthy Caucasians from Russia. This entry comes from a study of blood T cells in healthy people across ages. Study in general: Template switching picked up about one barcoded beta molecule for each two T cells.

Findings and limits, study-wide: Versus aged donors, long-lived donors had higher diversity and more naive CD4+ cells.

The sample consisted of blood. J is TRBJ2-7 and V is TRBV20-1; D not resolved. The TCR was taken from a woman older than 75 in good health. The CDR3 sequence: CSARDENEQYF. The CDR3 DNA follows: TGCAGTGCTAGAGATGAGAACGAACAGTACTTC.